This TCR beta chain was obtained from a study of cytomegalovirus exposure and HLA in healthy donors. Use of 60 Vbeta and 13 Jbeta primers characterized the PCR. Sequencing was performed with immunoSEQ multiplex PCR; in TCRdb, only in-frame clones are kept and a portion is missing. This table has around 130,000 clones, around 71% appearing once. CDR3 length: 17 residues. Germline V gene sequence: CDR1 KGHSH, CDR2 LQKENI. After removal of 0 bases from V and 0 bases from J, the junction contained 1 base not matched to a gene. The chain is built from TRBV18 and TRBJ2-2; TRBD1 aligns across 10 bases. The clonotype comes from a woman aged 60-75 years in good health and CMV-seropositive. Sequenced: PBMCs. The CDR3 reads CASSPPGQGTNTGELFF. CDR3 nucleotide sequence: TGTGCCAGCTCACCACCGGGACAGGGGACGAACACCGGGGAGCTGTTTTTT.